This T cell receptor beta chain was sequenced during a study of blood T cell repertoires in COVID-19. Study-wide background: COVID-19 samples collected from the United States, Italy and Spain covered acute and convalescent phases. Sources were T cells, B-cell-depleted T cells, or PBMCs; the material itself was cDNA or gDNA.

The CDR3 has 14 residues. CDR1 and CDR2 from the germline V gene are MNHEY and SVGAGI. The V gene lost 5 bases and the J gene lost 2 bases, with 10 bases spanning the gap. In the original processing: Reference gene primer amplification in the assay estimated nucleated cell counts. Profiled with immunoSEQ multiplex PCR; TCRdb holds only in-frame clones, not every one. V, J and clone size reflect that table, while D and trimming were determined from the DNA. The sample yields over 100,000 clones, around 86% seen once. The chain recombines TRBV6-5 with TRBJ1-3; unclear D gene. Sample: peripheral blood. This sequence was found in a woman aged 55-69 years with active or convalescent COVID-19. DNA for the CDR3: TGTGCCAGCAGTCTGGAGGCGACTGGAAACACCATATATTTT. Protein: CASSLEATGNTIYF.